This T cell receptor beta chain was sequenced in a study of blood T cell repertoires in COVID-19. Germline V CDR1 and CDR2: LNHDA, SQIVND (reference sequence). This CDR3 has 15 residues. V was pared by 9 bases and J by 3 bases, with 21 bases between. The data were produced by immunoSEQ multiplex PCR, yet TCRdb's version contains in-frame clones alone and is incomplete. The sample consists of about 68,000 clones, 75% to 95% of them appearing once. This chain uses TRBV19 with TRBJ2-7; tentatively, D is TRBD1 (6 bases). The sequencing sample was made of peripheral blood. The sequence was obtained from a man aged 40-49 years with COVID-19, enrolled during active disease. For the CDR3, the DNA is TGTGCCAGAGAAAAAGTGGACAGCGAATACTACGAGCAGTACTTC. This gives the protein CAREKVDSEYYEQYF. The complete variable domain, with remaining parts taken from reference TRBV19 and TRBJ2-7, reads DGGITQSPKYLFRKEGQNVTLSCEQNLNHDAMYWYRQDPGQGLRLIYYSQIVNDFQKGDIAEGYSVSREKKESFPLTVTSAQKNPTAFYLCAREKVDSEYYEQYFGPGTRLTVT.